The 6 T cell receptor beta chains presented below share a single source sample, sequenced in a study of blood T cell repertoires in COVID-19 (dated by TCRdb to the early 2020s). Libraries came from the immunoSEQ multiplex PCR assay. The table was pulled from immuneACCESS by TCRdb, which kept in-frame rearrangements only. Such tables lose some clones; where checked, under half of the loss comes from unresolved V genes, and the rest has no known cause. The sample includes over 25,000 clones, with around 87% observed a single time. 12% of the sample lies in the top ten. Sequences were obtained from peripheral blood. Receptors were obtained from a human donor in a cohort sampled during active COVID-19. The donor label of this sample is uncertain.

This rearrangement joins TRBV11-3 to TRBJ2-1; 11 positions agree with TRBD2. V dropped 5 bases and J dropped 1; count of bases not matched to a gene: 7. The length of the CDR3 is 17 residues. In germline, CDR1 is SGHNT, CDR2 YENEEA. The CDR3 DNA sequence: TGTGCCAGCAGCGGCCGACTAGCGGGATATTCCTACAATGAGCAGTTCTTC. This translates into CASSGRLAGYSYNEQFF.

This rearrangement joins TRBV5-1 to TRBJ1-2; D ambiguous. CDR1 and CDR2 (germline): SGHRS, YFSETQ. V was shortened by 0 bases and J by 2 bases, with 5 bases between the two germline ends. The CDR3 is made up of 13 amino acids. The CDR3 bases are TGCGCCAGCAGCTTGGAGCGAAACTATGGCTACACCTTC. Residues: CASSLERNYGYTF. Using reference TRBV5-1 and TRBJ1-2 for the parts outside the CDR3, the full variable domain is KAGVTQTPRYLIKTRGQQVTLSCSPISGHRSVSWYQQTPGQGLQFLFEYFSETQRNKGNFPGRFSGRQFSNSRSEMNVSTLELGDSALYLCASSLERNYGYTFGSGTRLTVV.

The chain is built from TRBV24-1 and TRBJ2-5; weak D call: TRBD1 (6 bases). The germline V gene has CDR1 KGHDR and CDR2 SFDVKD. V dropped 7 bases and J dropped 3 bases, with 11 bases sitting between them. This CDR3 is 13 amino acids long. CDR3: CATRDSIKETQYF. In DNA, the CDR3 is TGTGCCACCAGGGACAGCATCAAAGAGACCCAGTACTTC.

This chain uses TRBV5-5 with TRBJ2-1; the D is unclear. The CDR3 runs 13 residues. V lost 0 bases to trimming and J lost 5 bases, with 6 bases between them. Germline CDR1 SGHKS, CDR2 YYEKEE (reference sequence). This chain's CDR3 is CASSLVLDNEQFF. For the CDR3, the DNA is TGTGCCAGCAGCTTGGTGTTAGACAATGAGCAGTTCTTC.

V usage is TRBV19 and J usage is TRBJ2-5, with 10 bases fitting TRBD2. This CDR3 is built from 15 residues. From germline, CDR1 is LNHDA and CDR2 SQIVND (reference sequence). The V gene end was trimmed by 5 bases and the J gene end by 9 bases; junction bases not matched to a gene: 12. In DNA, the CDR3 is TGTGCCAGTAGTCCCAACCCTAGCGGGAGTGGGTCCCAGTACTTC. Its protein is CASSPNPSGSGSQYF.

The chain combines TRBV7-2 with TRBJ2-7; TRBD2 matches at 8 bases. V was pared by 5 bases and J by 3 bases, with 9 bases of the junction left unmatched. From germline, CDR1 is SGHTA and CDR2 FQGNSA. CDR3 length: 15 amino acids. The CDR3 loop reads CASSPGLAYIYEQYF. DNA for the CDR3: TGTGCCAGCAGCCCCGGACTAGCTTATATCTACGAGCAGTACTTC.